The clone carrying this TCR beta chain came up a few times. Its target is not known. The germline gives CDR1 SGDLS, CDR2 YYNGEE. The CDR3 is 14 amino acids. V was pared by 4 bases and J by 9 bases, with 8 bases of the junction left unmatched. The data were produced by immunoSEQ multiplex PCR, yet TCRdb's version contains in-frame clones alone and is incomplete. Counted here are roughly 4,500 clones, 25% to 30% occurring once; the ten biggest clones make up 12% to 15%. The record originates from a study of T cell clones after liver transplantation. Proliferating CFSE-low MLR cells were sequenced to define alloreactive TCRbeta sequences.

The chain links TRBV9 to TRBJ2-1, with 9 positions matching TRBD2. This sequence was found in a human patient who received a liver transplant. A subset of T cells may come from the graft donor. Input material: CD4+ T cells from cultured PBMCs. CDR3: CASSLTSTSGEQFF. The CDR3 nucleotides are TGTGCCAGCAGCCTCACCTCGACTAGCGGTGAGCAGTTCTTC.